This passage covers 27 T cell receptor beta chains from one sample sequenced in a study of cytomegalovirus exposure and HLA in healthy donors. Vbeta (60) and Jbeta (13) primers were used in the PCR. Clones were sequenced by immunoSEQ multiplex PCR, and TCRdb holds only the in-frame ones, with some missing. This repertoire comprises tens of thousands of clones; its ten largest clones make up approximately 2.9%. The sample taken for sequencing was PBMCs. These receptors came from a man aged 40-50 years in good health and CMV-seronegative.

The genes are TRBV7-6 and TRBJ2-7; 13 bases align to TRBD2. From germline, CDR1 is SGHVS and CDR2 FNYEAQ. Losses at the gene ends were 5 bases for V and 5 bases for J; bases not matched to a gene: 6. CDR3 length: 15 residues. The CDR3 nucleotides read TGTGCCAGCAGCCAGGGACTAGCGGGGCCCCACGAGCAGTACTTC. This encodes CASSQGLAGPHEQYF. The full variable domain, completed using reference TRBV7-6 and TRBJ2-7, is GAGVSQSPRYKVTKRGQDVALRCDPISGHVSLYWYRQALGQGPEFLTYFNYEAQQDKSGLPNDRFSAERPEGSISTLTIQRTEQRDSAMYRCASSQGLAGPHEQYFGPGTRLTVT.

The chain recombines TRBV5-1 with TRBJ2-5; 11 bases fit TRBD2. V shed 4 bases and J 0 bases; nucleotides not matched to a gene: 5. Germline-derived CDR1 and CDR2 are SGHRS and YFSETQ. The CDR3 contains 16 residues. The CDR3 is CASSGTSGQYQETQYF. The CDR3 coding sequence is TGCGCCAGCAGCGGGACTAGCGGACAGTACCAAGAGACCCAGTACTTC.

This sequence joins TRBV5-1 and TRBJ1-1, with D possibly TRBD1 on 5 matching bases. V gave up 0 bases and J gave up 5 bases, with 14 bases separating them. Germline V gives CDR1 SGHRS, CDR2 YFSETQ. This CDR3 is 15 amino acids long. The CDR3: CASSLAQGGGTEAFF. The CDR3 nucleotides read TGCGCCAGCAGCTTGGCTCAGGGCGGGGGGACTGAAGCTTTCTTT.

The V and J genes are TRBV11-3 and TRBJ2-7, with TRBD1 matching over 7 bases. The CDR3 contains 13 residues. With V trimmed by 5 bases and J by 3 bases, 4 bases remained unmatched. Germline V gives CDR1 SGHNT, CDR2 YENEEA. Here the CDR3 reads CASSPWDSYEQYF. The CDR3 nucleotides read TGTGCCAGCAGCCCTTGGGACAGCTACGAGCAGTACTTC.

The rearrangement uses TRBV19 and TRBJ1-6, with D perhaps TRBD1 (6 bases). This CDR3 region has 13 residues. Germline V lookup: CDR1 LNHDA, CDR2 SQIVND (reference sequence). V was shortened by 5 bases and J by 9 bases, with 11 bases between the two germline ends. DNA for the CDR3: TGTGCCAGTAGTCAGGGGTCAGGTTCACCCCTCCACTTT. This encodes CASSQGSGSPLHF.

The CDR3 spells CASSVASSGGVAEQFF. The CDR3 bases are TGTGCCAGCAGCGTAGCTTCTAGCGGGGGGGTAGCTGAGCAGTTCTTC. The chain recombines TRBV9 with TRBJ2-1; TRBD2 matches at 12 bases. The CDR3 has 16 amino acids. V shed 0 bases and J 9 bases; nucleotides not matched to a gene: 7. CDR1 and CDR2 from the germline V gene are SGDLS and YYNGEE. The whole variable domain, remainder taken from reference TRBV9 and TRBJ2-1, is DSGVTQTPKHLITATGQRVTLRCSPRSGDLSVYWYQQSLDQGLQFLIQYYNGEERAKGNILERFSAQQFPDLHSELNLSSLELGDSALYFCASSVASSGGVAEQFFGPGTRLTVL.

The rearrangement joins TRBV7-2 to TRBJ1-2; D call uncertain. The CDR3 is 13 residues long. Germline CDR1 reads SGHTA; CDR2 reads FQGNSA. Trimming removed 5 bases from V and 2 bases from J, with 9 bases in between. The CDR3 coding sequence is TGTGCCAGCAGCCAAAGGCGGAACTATGGCTACACCTTC. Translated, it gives CASSQRRNYGYTF. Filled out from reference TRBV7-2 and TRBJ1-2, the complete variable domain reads GAGVSQSPSNKVTEKGKDVELRCDPISGHTALYWYRQSLGQGLEFLIYFQGNSAPDKSGLPSDRFSAERTGGSVSTLTIQRTQQEDSAVYLCASSQRRNYGYTFGSGTRLTVV.

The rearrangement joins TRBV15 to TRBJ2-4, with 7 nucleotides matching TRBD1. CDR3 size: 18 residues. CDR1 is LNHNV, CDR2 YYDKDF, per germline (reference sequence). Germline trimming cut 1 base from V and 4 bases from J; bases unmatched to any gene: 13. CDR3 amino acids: CATSRGHRGQRVKNIQYF. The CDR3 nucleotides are TGTGCCACCAGCAGAGGTCATAGGGGACAGAGAGTAAAAAACATTCAGTACTTC.

The CDR3 protein is CASSQVRGEQYF. CDR3 nucleotides: TGCGCCAGCAGCCAAGTCAGGGGCGAGCAGTACTTC. The chain joins TRBV4-1 to TRBJ2-7, with TRBD1 as a possible D gene (6 bases). This CDR3 has 12 amino acids. Germline V CDR1 and CDR2: MGHRA, YSYEKL. The V end was cut by 1 base, the J end by 6 bases, with 7 bases between.

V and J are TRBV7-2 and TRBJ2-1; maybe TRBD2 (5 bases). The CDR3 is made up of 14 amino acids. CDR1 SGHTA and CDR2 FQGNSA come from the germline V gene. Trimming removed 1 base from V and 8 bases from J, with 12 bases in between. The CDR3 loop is CASSLERSSHEQFF. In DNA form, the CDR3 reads TGTGCCAGCAGCTTAGAGCGGAGTTCACATGAGCAGTTCTTC.

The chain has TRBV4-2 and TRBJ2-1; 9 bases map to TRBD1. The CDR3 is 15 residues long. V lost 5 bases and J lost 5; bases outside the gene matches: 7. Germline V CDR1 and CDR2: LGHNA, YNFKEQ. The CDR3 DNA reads TGTGCCAGCAGCGCAACAGGGGGCGCCGACAATGAGCAGTTCTTC. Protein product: CASSATGGADNEQFF.

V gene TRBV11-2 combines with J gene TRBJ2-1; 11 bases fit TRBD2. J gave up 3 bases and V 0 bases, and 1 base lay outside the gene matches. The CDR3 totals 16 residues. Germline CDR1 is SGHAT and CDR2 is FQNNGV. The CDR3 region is CASSLDLAGGYNEQFF. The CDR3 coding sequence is TGTGCCAGCAGCTTAGATCTAGCGGGGGGCTACAATGAGCAGTTCTTC.

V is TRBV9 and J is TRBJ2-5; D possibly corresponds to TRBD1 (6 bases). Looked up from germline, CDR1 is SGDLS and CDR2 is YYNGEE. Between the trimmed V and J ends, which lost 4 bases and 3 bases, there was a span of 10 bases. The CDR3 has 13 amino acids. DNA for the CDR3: TGTGCCAGCAGCACCCGGACAGAAGAGACCCAGTACTTC. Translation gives CASSTRTEETQYF.

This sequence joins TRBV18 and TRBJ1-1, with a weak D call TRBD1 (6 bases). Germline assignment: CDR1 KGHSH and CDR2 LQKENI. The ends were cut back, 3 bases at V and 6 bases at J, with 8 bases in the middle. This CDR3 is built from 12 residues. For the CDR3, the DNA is TGTGCCAGCTCACCGACAGGCCCTGAAGCTTTCTTT. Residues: CASSPTGPEAFF.

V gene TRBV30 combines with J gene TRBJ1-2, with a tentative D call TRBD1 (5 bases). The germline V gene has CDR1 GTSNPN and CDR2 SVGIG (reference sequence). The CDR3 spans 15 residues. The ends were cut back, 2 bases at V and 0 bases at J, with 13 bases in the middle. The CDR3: CAWSFPTETNYGYTF. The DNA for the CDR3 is TGTGCCTGGAGTTTCCCGACAGAAACTAACTATGGCTACACCTTC.

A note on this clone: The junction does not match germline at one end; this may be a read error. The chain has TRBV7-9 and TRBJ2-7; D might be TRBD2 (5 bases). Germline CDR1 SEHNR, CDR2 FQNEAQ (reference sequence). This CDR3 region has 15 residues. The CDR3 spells CASSLGSASGYEQYF. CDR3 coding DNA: TGTGCCAGCAGTTTAGGGAGCGCGTCCGGTTACGAGCAGTACTTC.

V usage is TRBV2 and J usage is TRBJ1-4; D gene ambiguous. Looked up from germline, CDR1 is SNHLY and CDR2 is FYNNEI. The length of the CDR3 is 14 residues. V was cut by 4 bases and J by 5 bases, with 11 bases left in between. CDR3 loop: CASSVRTQNEKLFF. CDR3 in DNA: TGTGCCAGCAGTGTCCGTACCCAGAATGAAAAACTGTTTTTT.

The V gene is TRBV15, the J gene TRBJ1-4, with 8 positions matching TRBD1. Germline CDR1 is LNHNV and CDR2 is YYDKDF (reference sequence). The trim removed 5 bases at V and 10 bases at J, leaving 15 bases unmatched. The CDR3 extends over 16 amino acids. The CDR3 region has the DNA TGTGCCACCAGCTGGGGCGGACAGGGAAGGGGCGGAAAACTGTTTTTT. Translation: CATSWGGQGRGGKLFF.

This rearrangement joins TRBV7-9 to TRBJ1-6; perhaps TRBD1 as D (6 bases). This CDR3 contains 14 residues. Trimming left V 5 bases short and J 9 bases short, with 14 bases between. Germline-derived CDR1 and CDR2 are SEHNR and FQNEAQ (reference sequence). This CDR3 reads CASSPEQGGSPLHF. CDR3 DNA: TGTGCCAGCAGCCCTGAACAGGGCGGTTCACCCCTCCACTTT.

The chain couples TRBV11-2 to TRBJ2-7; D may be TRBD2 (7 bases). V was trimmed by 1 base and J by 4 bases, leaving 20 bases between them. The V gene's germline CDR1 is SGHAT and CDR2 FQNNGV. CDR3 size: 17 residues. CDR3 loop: CASSLGGGRGLFYEQYF. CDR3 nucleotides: TGTGCCAGCAGCTTAGGGGGAGGGAGGGGGTTATTTTACGAGCAGTACTTC.

The CDR3 loop is CASSPDRAGGGTEAFF. CDR3 nucleotide sequence: TGCGCCAGCAGCCCTGACAGGGCGGGGGGCGGCACTGAAGCTTTCTTT. This chain uses TRBV5-1 with TRBJ1-1, with 7 bases lining up with TRBD1. The CDR3 runs 16 residues. Losses at the gene ends were 4 bases for V and 4 bases for J; bases not matched to a gene: 13. Germline V gene lookup returns CDR1 SGHRS and CDR2 YFSETQ.

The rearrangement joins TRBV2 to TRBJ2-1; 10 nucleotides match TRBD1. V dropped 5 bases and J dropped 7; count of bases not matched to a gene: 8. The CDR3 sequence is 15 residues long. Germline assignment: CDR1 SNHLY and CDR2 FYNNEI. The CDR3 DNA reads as TGTGCCAGCAGTTGGGCCGGGACAGGGGCAAATGAGCAGTTCTTC. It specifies CASSWAGTGANEQFF.

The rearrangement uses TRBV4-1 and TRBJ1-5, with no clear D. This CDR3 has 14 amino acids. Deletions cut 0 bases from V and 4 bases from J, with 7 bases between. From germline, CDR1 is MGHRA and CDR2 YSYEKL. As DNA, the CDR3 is TGCGCCAGCAGCCAAGAGACTGGGAATCAGCCCCAGCATTTT. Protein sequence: CASSQETGNQPQHF.

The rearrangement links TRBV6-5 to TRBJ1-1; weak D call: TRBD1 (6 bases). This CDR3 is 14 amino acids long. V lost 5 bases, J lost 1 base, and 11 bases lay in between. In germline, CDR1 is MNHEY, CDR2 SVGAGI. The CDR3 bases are TGTGCCAGCAGTCGGACAGCCCCGAACACTGAAGCTTTCTTT. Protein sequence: CASSRTAPNTEAFF.

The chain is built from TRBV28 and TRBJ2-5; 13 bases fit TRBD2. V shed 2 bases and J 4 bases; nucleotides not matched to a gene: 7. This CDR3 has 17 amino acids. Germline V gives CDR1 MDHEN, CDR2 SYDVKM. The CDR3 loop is CASSLPTSGGDLETQYF. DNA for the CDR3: TGTGCCAGCAGTTTACCAACTAGCGGGGGGGATCTAGAGACCCAGTACTTC.

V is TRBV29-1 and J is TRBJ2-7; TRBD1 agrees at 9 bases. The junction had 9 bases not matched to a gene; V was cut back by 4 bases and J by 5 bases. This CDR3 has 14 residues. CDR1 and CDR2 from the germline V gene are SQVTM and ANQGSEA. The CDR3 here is CSVGSGQGVHEQYF. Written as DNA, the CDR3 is TGCAGCGTTGGTTCGGGACAGGGTGTCCACGAGCAGTACTTC.

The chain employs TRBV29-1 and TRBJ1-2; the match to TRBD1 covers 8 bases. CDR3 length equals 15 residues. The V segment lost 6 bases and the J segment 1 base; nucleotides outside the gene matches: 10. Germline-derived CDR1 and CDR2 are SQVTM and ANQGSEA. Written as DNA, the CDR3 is TGCAGCGTAGAACCGACAGGGGAAGGTAACTATGGCTACACCTTC. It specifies CSVEPTGEGNYGYTF.